What follows are 20 T cell receptor beta chains derived from one specimen sequenced in a study of blood T cell repertoires in COVID-19 (dated by TCRdb to 2020 to 2022). Library prep was done by the immunoSEQ multiplex PCR assay. The clones in this table, taken by TCRdb from immuneACCESS, are in-frame only. Not every clone is retained; where verified, under half of the shortfall comes from an unresolved V gene, and the cause of the rest is unknown. The table for this sample lists about 190,000 clones; 70% to 90% of them were counted only once. The top ten clonotypes cover about 1% of the sample. The sample taken for sequencing was peripheral blood. Every receptor here comes from a man aged 30 to 39 with acute or convalescent COVID-19.

CDR3 DNA: TGTGCCAGCAGCCAGGGACAGGGGGTATATACGCAGTATTTT. As protein: CASSQGQGVYTQYF. The chain is built from TRBV3-1 (or the pseudogene TRBV3-2) and TRBJ2-3; TRBD1 agrees at 11 bases. With V trimmed by 3 bases and J by 7 bases, 3 bases remained unmatched. Germline V gives CDR1 LGHDT, CDR2 YNNKEL (reference sequence). This CDR3 is built from 14 residues.

The chain combines TRBV12-3 or TRBV12-4 with TRBJ2-3, with D unclear. Trimming removed 4 bases from V and 4 bases from J, with 6 bases in between. This CDR3 is built from 12 residues. CDR3 residues: CASSSRSDTQYF. CDR3 nucleotides: TGTGCCAGCAGTTCCAGATCAGATACGCAGTATTTT.

The chain is built from TRBV2 and TRBJ2-5; D perhaps matches TRBD1 (5 bases). The CDR3 runs 14 residues. Germline CDR1 SNHLY, CDR2 FYNNEI. Between the trimmed V and J ends, which lost 0 bases and 4 bases, there was a span of 9 bases. CDR3 amino acids: CASSEALRGETQYF. The CDR3 DNA follows: TGTGCCAGCAGTGAAGCGCTAAGGGGAGAGACCCAGTACTTC.

J is TRBJ2-7 and V is TRBV10-2, with D perhaps TRBD2 (6 bases). V was trimmed by 0 bases and J by 6 bases, leaving 18 bases between them. Germline lookup yields CDR1 WSHSY and CDR2 SAAADI. The CDR3 runs 16 residues. CDR3 amino acids: CASSESWGLLPPEQYF. CDR3 bases: TGCGCCAGCAGTGAGTCATGGGGACTCCTCCCCCCCGAGCAGTACTTC.

The V and J genes are TRBV30 and TRBJ1-5; 7 bases fit TRBD1. The trim removed 1 base at V and 2 bases at J, leaving 5 bases unmatched. Germline loops: CDR1 GTSNPN, CDR2 SVGIG (reference sequence). This CDR3 spans 15 amino acids. DNA of the CDR3: TGTGCCTGGAGTGCAAGACAGGGCCGCAATCAGCCCCAGCATTTT. It translates to CAWSARQGRNQPQHF.

This clone came up a few times. The chain has TRBV28 and TRBJ1-5; D is perhaps TRBD1 (5 bases). Trimming cost V 6 bases and J 4 bases, with 16 bases left between them. This CDR3 comprises 15 residues. From germline, CDR1 is MDHEN and CDR2 SYDVKM. The CDR3 region has the DNA TGTGCCAGCAGACCTGGGGGGGGAGGAAATCAGCCCCAGCATTTT. Its protein product is CASRPGGGGNQPQHF.

The chain employs TRBV5-1 and TRBJ1-6; D gene ambiguous. The CDR3 runs to 13 residues. Trimming pared 0 bases from V and 12 bases from J, leaving 10 bases between. CDR1 is SGHRS and CDR2 is YFSETQ in the germline V gene. The CDR3 coding sequence is TGCGCCAGCAGCTTGGGGGCAAAAGAACCCCTCCACTTT. Translation: CASSLGAKEPLHF.

This chain links TRBV30 with TRBJ1-1, with no clear D. Trimming removed 5 bases from V and 1 base from J, with 11 bases in between. This CDR3 is 13 amino acids long. Germline V gene sequence: CDR1 GTSNPN, CDR2 SVGIG (reference sequence). CDR3 amino acids: CAWSEVPNTEAFF. CDR3 sequence (DNA): TGTGCCTGGTCGGAGGTACCGAACACTGAAGCTTTCTTT.

The CDR3 nucleotides read TGTGCCAGTTACGTATTGGCAGGGCCTACTAACTATGGCTACACCTTC. This translates into CASYVLAGPTNYGYTF. V is TRBV19 and J is TRBJ1-2, with D perhaps TRBD1 (5 bases). Germline loops: CDR1 LNHDA, CDR2 SQIVND (reference sequence). The CDR3 totals 16 residues. V lost 8 bases and J 0 bases, leaving 19 bases between the germline ends.

This clone was counted a few times. CDR3 residues: CASSFSGYDEKLFF. The CDR3 nucleotides read TGTGCCAGCAGCTTTTCGGGGTATGATGAAAAACTGTTTTTT. The chain carries TRBV5-4 and TRBJ1-4; D ambiguous. CDR3 size: 14 residues. Germline V gene lookup returns CDR1 SGHNT and CDR2 YYREEE (reference sequence). Trimming shortened V by 2 bases and J by 6 bases, and 11 bases separated the two germline ends.

DNA of the CDR3: TGTGCCAGCAGTTTCGGGACAGATACGCAGTATTTT. Translated, it gives CASSFGTDTQYF. This chain joins TRBV12-3 or TRBV12-4 and TRBJ2-3; D remains ambiguous. V was shortened by 3 bases and J by 3 bases, with 4 bases between the two germline ends. The CDR3 loop spans 12 amino acids.

The chain is built from TRBV18 and TRBJ1-1, with 9 nucleotides matching TRBD1. Trimming removed 6 bases from V and 4 bases from J; junction bases left unmatched: 3. The CDR3 runs 13 residues. Germline V gene data show CDR1 as KGHSH and CDR2 as LQKENI. The DNA of the CDR3 is TGTGCCAGCTCGATACAGGGGGCCACTGAAGCTTTCTTT. Protein: CASSIQGATEAFF. Filled out from reference TRBV18 and TRBJ1-1, the complete variable domain reads NAGVMQNPRHLVRRRGQEARLRCSPMKGHSHVYWYRQLPEEGLKFMVYLQKENIIDESGMPKERFSAEFPKEGPSILRIQQVVRGDSAAYFCASSIQGATEAFFGQGTRLTVV.

The genes are TRBV6-6 and TRBJ2-3; 10 bases match TRBD1. The V gene's germline CDR1 is MNHNY and CDR2 SVGAGI (reference sequence). V shed 5 bases, J shed 5 bases, and the junction held 10 bases outside the gene matches. This CDR3 region has 16 residues. The CDR3 DNA sequence: TGTGCCAGCAGTAAGCCGGGACAGGGGATAGGAGATACGCAGTATTTT. Translated, it gives CASSKPGQGIGDTQYF.

The gene calls are TRBV28 and TRBJ1-1, with D possibly TRBD1 on 5 matching bases. Trimming removed 2 bases at V and 11 bases at J, with 9 bases between. CDR3 size: 11 residues. Per the germline V gene, CDR1 is MDHEN and CDR2 is SYDVKM. The CDR3, as DNA: TGTGCCAGCAGTTTAGGGGGGGTGGCTTTCTTT. It translates to CASSLGGVAFF.

This chain uses TRBV27 with TRBJ1-1; maybe TRBD1 (5 bases). V was clipped by 6 bases and J by 4 bases, with 9 bases between them. Germline values: CDR1 MNHEY, CDR2 SMNVEV (reference sequence). The CDR3 spans 12 residues. The CDR3 reads CASRGGVTEAFF. The CDR3 region has the DNA TGTGCCAGCAGGGGGGGGGTCACTGAAGCTTTCTTT.

This clone was detected once. V and J are TRBV9 and TRBJ1-5; TRBD1 matches at 7 bases. The CDR3 has 14 amino acids. Germline loops: CDR1 SGDLS, CDR2 YYNGEE. After removal of 4 bases from V and 4 bases from J, the junction contained 5 bases not matched to a gene. The CDR3 nucleotides read TGTGCCAGCAGCTTCTCAGGGGGGAATCAGCCCCAGCATTTT. As protein: CASSFSGGNQPQHF.

This sequence joins TRBV15 and TRBJ2-3; possibly TRBD2 for D (5 bases). CDR3 size: 15 residues. Germline assignment: CDR1 LNHNV and CDR2 YYDKDF (reference sequence). V was cut by 4 bases and J by 3 bases, with 14 bases left in between. The CDR3 protein is CATSNPRRVTDTQYF. The CDR3 bases are TGTGCCACCAGCAACCCAAGGCGGGTTACAGATACGCAGTATTTT.

The chain is built from TRBV7-3 and TRBJ2-3; possible D gene TRBD2, 5 bases. CDR1 SGHTA and CDR2 FQGTGA come from the germline V gene. Trimming pared 5 bases from V and 2 bases from J, leaving 11 bases between. The CDR3 is 14 residues long. CDR3 DNA: TGTGCCAGCAGCCTCAACGGGGTCACAGATACGCAGTATTTT. Translated, it gives CASSLNGVTDTQYF.

The genes are TRBV20-1 and TRBJ1-5; D is perhaps TRBD1 (5 bases). V lost 3 bases to trimming and J lost 9 bases, with 21 bases between them. The V gene's germline CDR1 is DFQATT and CDR2 SNEGSKA (reference sequence). The CDR3 spans 15 residues. CDR3 nucleotide sequence: TGCAGTGCTAGTCGCCCCGACAGATCTTCTTCGCCCCAGCATTTT. As protein: CSASRPDRSSSPQHF.

V is TRBV19 and J is TRBJ1-1, with D hard to call. This CDR3 region has 14 residues. Trimming cost V 7 bases and J 9 bases, with 21 bases left between them. From germline, CDR1 is LNHDA and CDR2 SQIVND (reference sequence). The CDR3 spells CASNRNPQSMKAFF. The CDR3 DNA reads TGTGCCAGTAATCGAAATCCCCAATCTATGAAAGCTTTCTTT.